These 2 T cell receptor beta chains were all obtained from the same sample, sequenced in a study of blood T cells in healthy people across ages. Next came a second PCR, run for about 6 to 12 cycles, which used a sample-barcoded 5' primer along with a J-beta primer mix. TCRdb itself ran the 5' RACE reads through MiXCR, one entry per CDR3 protein. The sample consists of 600,000 to 900,000 distinct CDR3 sequences, more than 25% of them appearing once. This same sample was also part of a study on T cells of mothers and their children.

Sequences were obtained from blood. These receptors originate from a boy between 10 and 17 years old in good health.

The chain links TRBV12-3 or TRBV12-4 to TRBJ2-7, with TRBD2 matching 7 bases. J gave up 0 bases and V 2 bases, and 4 bases lay outside the gene matches. This CDR3 has 15 amino acids. CDR3 sequence (DNA): TGTGCCAGCAGTTTAATGCGGGGGAACTCCTACGAGCAGTACTTC. Its translation: CASSLMRGNSYEQYF.

There are a few counts of this clonotype. This rearrangement joins TRBV5-5 to TRBJ2-3; 7 nucleotides agree with TRBD1. The CDR3 is 18 amino acids. Germline V gene lookup returns CDR1 SGHKS and CDR2 YYEKEE (reference sequence). With 0 bases clipped from V and 3 bases from J, the junction kept 13 bases outside the gene matches. The CDR3 DNA sequence: TGTGCCAGCAGCTTGGCCCGTGTCGACAGGGCGATGACAGATACGCAGTATTTT. Translated, it gives CASSLARVDRAMTDTQYF.